The 23 T cell receptor beta chains below come from one sample, sequenced in a study of blood T cells in healthy people across ages. A sample-barcoded 5' primer and a J-beta primer mix were used in a second PCR of roughly 7 to 11 cycles. Each CDR3 protein is one row after TCRdb ran MiXCR on the 5' RACE reads. This table has around 710,000 distinct CDR3 sequences, roughly 44% appearing once. The sample consisted of blood. These receptors were collected from a woman aged 55-69 years in good health.

The rearrangement joins TRBV7-2 to TRBJ2-1; D is uncertain. CDR1 and CDR2 from the germline V gene are SGHTA and FQGNSA. The CDR3 contains 15 residues. The V end was cut by 5 bases, the J end by 2 bases, with 13 bases between. CDR3 loop: CASSPEAAPYNEQFF. CDR3 sequence (DNA): TGTGCCAGCAGCCCAGAGGCTGCCCCCTACAATGAGCAGTTCTTC.

This clonotype has a handful of counts. The chain employs TRBV5-1 and TRBJ1-2; 11 bases are a match to TRBD1. This CDR3 contains 15 residues. The J segment lost 3 bases and the V segment lost 4 bases, leaving 5 bases of the junction unmatched. Germline V gene data show CDR1 as SGHRS and CDR2 as YFSETQ. The CDR3 spells CASSVGTGGHYGYTF. In nucleotides, the CDR3 is TGCGCCAGCAGCGTCGGGACAGGGGGACACTATGGCTACACCTTC.

V and J are TRBV10-3 and TRBJ2-1; D remains unclear. CDR3 length equals 12 residues. The V and J ends lost 0 bases and 10 bases respectively, with 7 bases between them. The V gene's germline CDR1 is ENHRY and CDR2 SYGVKD. This chain's CDR3 is CAISESRKEQFF. CDR3 DNA: TGTGCCATCAGTGAGTCAAGGAAGGAGCAGTTCTTC.

The genes are TRBV6-5 and TRBJ1-1, with D possibly TRBD1 on 5 matching bases. The germline gives CDR1 MNHEY, CDR2 SVGAGI. V lost 0 bases and J 1 base, leaving 9 bases between the germline ends. The CDR3 contains 15 residues. CDR3 DNA sequence: TGTGCCAGCAGTTACTCGACAGATGGGAACACTGAAGCTTTCTTT. Amino acid sequence: CASSYSTDGNTEAFF.

The chain uses TRBV20-1 and TRBJ2-4, with TRBD1 matching 7 bases. Per the germline V gene, CDR1 is DFQATT and CDR2 is SNEGSKA (reference sequence). This CDR3 is built from 11 residues. V shed 5 bases and J 8 bases; nucleotides not matched to a gene: 3. The CDR3 loop reads CSAVTGDIQYF. As DNA, the CDR3 is TGCAGTGCTGTCACAGGGGACATTCAGTACTTC.

The V call is TRBV5-1, the J call TRBJ2-7; TRBD1 matches at 10 bases. Germline lookup yields CDR1 SGHRS and CDR2 YFSETQ. This CDR3 contains 16 residues. Unmatched junction bases numbered 14, after V lost 4 bases and J lost 7 bases. CDR3 sequence reads: CASSREDRGAGNEQYF. CDR3 nucleotides: TGCGCCAGCAGCAGGGAGGACAGGGGGGCTGGCAATGAGCAGTACTTC.

The gene calls are TRBV5-1 and TRBJ2-5; TRBD2 might be the D (6 bases). CDR1 is SGHRS and CDR2 is YFSETQ in the germline V gene. The CDR3 consists of 15 residues. V lost 1 base, J lost 4 bases, and 14 bases lay in between. The CDR3 sequence: CASSLQLAGRETQYF. The CDR3 DNA reads TGCGCCAGCAGCTTGCAACTGGCCGGGAGAGAGACCCAGTACTTC.

The V call is TRBV6-6, the J call TRBJ2-5; D is perhaps TRBD2 (7 bases). The CDR3 length is 12 residues. CDR1 and CDR2 from the germline V gene are MNHNY and SVGAGI (reference sequence). V was cut by 8 bases and J by 5 bases, with 12 bases left in between. The CDR3: CASGGASETQYF. The CDR3 nucleotides are TGTGCCAGCGGGGGGGCCAGTGAGACCCAGTACTTC.

This clonotype was recorded a few times. V is TRBV28 and J is TRBJ2-1, with D possibly being TRBD2 (5 bases). Germline loops: CDR1 MDHEN, CDR2 SYDVKM. The CDR3 spans 15 residues. Trimming cost V 2 bases and J 8 bases, with 16 bases left between them. The CDR3 region has the DNA TGTGCCAGCAGTTTAGCCAGAGGGAGAGGGCATGAGCAGTTCTTC. Its translation is CASSLARGRGHEQFF.

The gene calls are TRBV9 and TRBJ2-3, with D unclear. Germline CDR1 is SGDLS and CDR2 is YYNGEE. With 6 bases removed from V and 2 bases from J, the gap between germline ends came to 7 bases. The length of the CDR3 is 12 residues. CDR3 amino acids: CASTPYTDTQYF. The DNA for the CDR3 is TGTGCCAGCACTCCTTACACAGATACGCAGTATTTT.

This clonotype was counted many times. V usage is TRBV9 and J usage is TRBJ2-1; D not certain. CDR1 SGDLS and CDR2 YYNGEE come from the germline V gene. Trimming cost V 0 bases and J 7 bases, with 17 bases left between them. CDR3 length: 16 amino acids. The CDR3 DNA is TGTGCCAGCAGCGTAGGGGTCTTTCAGGTTACAAATGAGCAGTTCTTC. It codes for CASSVGVFQVTNEQFF.

The CDR3 bases are TGTGCCAGCAGCACCCGGACAGGGAGCAGGGCCGGGGAGCTGTTTTTT. Translated, it gives CASSTRTGSRAGELFF. This rearrangement joins TRBV7-8 to TRBJ2-2; 8 bases fit TRBD1. There are 16 residues in the CDR3. With V trimmed by 5 bases and J by 6 bases, 11 bases remained unmatched. Germline V gives CDR1 SGHVS, CDR2 FQNEAQ.

This clonotype was observed a handful of times. This chain uses TRBV27 with TRBJ2-7, with D possibly TRBD1 on 8 matching bases. Per the germline V gene, CDR1 is MNHEY and CDR2 is SMNVEV (reference sequence). V lost 10 bases to trimming and J lost 1 base, with 17 bases between them. The CDR3 is made up of 14 amino acids. CDR3 sequence (DNA): TGTGCCACCGCTCACAGGGGGGGATCCTACGAGCAGTACTTC. Protein sequence: CATAHRGGSYEQYF.

A few counts support this clonotype. V and J are TRBV15 and TRBJ2-1; 8 bases align to TRBD2. Germline assignment: CDR1 LNHNV and CDR2 YYDKDF (reference sequence). The CDR3 is 16 residues long. V was clipped by 0 bases and J by 8 bases; unmatched bases: 9. The CDR3 reads CATSRETSVNMHEQFF. CDR3 nucleotides: TGTGCCACCAGCAGAGAGACTAGCGTTAATATGCATGAGCAGTTCTTC.

This clonotype has just a few counts. The gene calls are TRBV12-3 or TRBV12-4 and TRBJ2-7; TRBD2 matches at 7 bases. The CDR3 spans 17 residues. J lost 2 bases, V lost 0 bases, and 10 bases had no gene match. CDR3 DNA sequence: TGTGCCAGCAGTTTAGCCCCAGCGGGAAGCCCCACCTACGAGCAGTACTTC. It is translated as CASSLAPAGSPTYEQYF.

The V call is TRBV5-1, the J call TRBJ1-1, with 7 positions matching TRBD1. The CDR3 sequence is 16 residues long. Germline trimming cut 4 bases from V and 0 bases from J; bases unmatched to any gene: 9. Per the germline V gene, CDR1 is SGHRS and CDR2 is YFSETQ. CDR3: CASSPGTVSMNTEAFF. For the CDR3, the DNA is TGCGCCAGCAGCCCGGGGACAGTGAGCATGAACACTGAAGCTTTCTTT.

This sequence joins TRBV24-1 and TRBJ1-2; 8 bases agree with TRBD1. V was pared by 5 bases and J by 4 bases, with 5 bases of the junction left unmatched. The CDR3 sequence is 14 residues long. Germline values: CDR1 KGHDR, CDR2 SFDVKD. Here the CDR3 DNA reads TGTGCCACCAGTGCTACCGGACAGGGCTATGGCTACACCTTC. This gives the protein CATSATGQGYGYTF.

In nucleotides, the CDR3 is TGTGCCAGCAGCCGGCTCAGGGGCGGCACTGAAGCTTTCTTT. Translated, it gives CASSRLRGGTEAFF. V and J are TRBV6-2 or TRBV6-3 and TRBJ1-1; a possible D gene is TRBD1 (6 bases). The germline CDR1 and CDR2 sequences are MNHEY and SVGEGT. Trimming shortened V by 6 bases and J by 4 bases, and 15 bases separated the two germline ends. This CDR3 is 14 amino acids long.

About this clonotype itself: A much more abundant neighbour one base away suggests this may be a read error. This chain connects TRBV7-2 to TRBJ2-5; 7 nucleotides match TRBD2. Matching the DNA end better, TRBJ2-1 makes the J call doubtful. This CDR3 is 16 amino acids long. Germline CDR1 and CDR2: SGHTA and FQGNSA. CDR3 protein: CASSLAGAGNQETQFF. DNA of the CDR3: TGTGCCAGCAGCTTAGCAGGAGCGGGGAATCAAGAGACCCAGTTCTTC.

The V and J genes are TRBV12-3 or TRBV12-4 and TRBJ1-6; unclear D gene. Trimming took off 2 bases at V and 7 bases at J, with 9 bases between the two ends. The CDR3 contains 14 residues. The CDR3 DNA reads TGTGCCAGCAGTTTACATCCGAAGAATTCACCCCTCCACTTT. Amino acids: CASSLHPKNSPLHF.

In this sample, this clonotype turned up many times. The chain combines TRBV29-1 with TRBJ2-7; TRBD1 matches at 9 bases. The ends lost 3 bases at V and 5 bases at J; junction bases unmatched: 2. The germline gives CDR1 SQVTM, CDR2 ANQGSEA. The CDR3 contains 12 residues. The CDR3 is CSVEGQGNEQYF. The CDR3 region has the DNA TGCAGCGTTGAGGGACAGGGAAACGAGCAGTACTTC.

This sequence joins TRBV25-1 and TRBJ2-7; no firm D call. V lost 1 base, J lost 10 bases, and 11 bases lay in between. Germline CDR1 reads MGHDK; CDR2 reads SYGVNS. The CDR3 runs 12 residues. This CDR3 is CASSEFPRIQYF. As DNA, the CDR3 is TGTGCCAGCAGTGAATTCCCACGGATTCAGTACTTC.

This clonotype was seen a few times. V and J are TRBV6-5 and TRBJ1-2; possibly TRBD1 for D (5 bases). The CDR3 has 14 amino acids. Germline V gene lookup returns CDR1 MNHEY and CDR2 SVGAGI. The V end was cut by 0 bases, the J end by 2 bases, with 7 bases between. DNA of the CDR3: TGTGCCAGCAGTTACTCCAACAGGAACTATGGCTACACCTTC. It specifies CASSYSNRNYGYTF.